A single sample gave rise to the 26 T cell receptor beta chains below, sequenced in a study of T cell responses to AZD1222 COVID-19 vaccine. Sequencing used immunoSEQ multiplex PCR; TCRdb keeps in-frame clones, though not all of them. This table has 130,000 to 150,000 clones, about 87% appearing once. Sequencing was performed on peripheral blood, taken on day 0 of AZD1222 vaccination. Source of these receptors: an adult in good health.

The CDR3 reads CASSFGQYYGYTF. The DNA of the CDR3 is TGTGCCAGCAGCTTCGGACAGTACTATGGCTACACCTTC. This chain joins TRBV7-3 and TRBJ1-2; TRBD1 is a possible D gene (6 bases). Germline CDR1 and CDR2: SGHTA and FQGTGA. The CDR3 totals 13 residues. Trimming cost V 3 bases and J 3 bases, with 8 bases left between them.

The chain couples TRBV6-2 or TRBV6-3 to TRBJ2-1, with 10 bases identical to TRBD1. Trimming at V came to 6 bases and at J to 0 bases, leaving 8 bases not matched to a gene. The V gene's germline CDR1 is MNHEY and CDR2 SVGEGT. This CDR3 comprises 17 residues. CDR3 sequence reads: CASRYAGTGASYNEQFF. CDR3 DNA sequence: TGTGCCAGCAGATACGCCGGGACAGGGGCCTCCTACAATGAGCAGTTCTTC.

This chain uses TRBV7-2 with TRBJ1-5; D not certain. Germline CDR1 and CDR2: SGHTA and FQGNSA. This CDR3 is built from 13 residues. The V end lost 1 base, the J end lost 4 bases, and 5 bases lay between the germline ends. CDR3 sequence (DNA): TGTGCCAGCAGCTTAGGTTTTAATCAGCCCCAGCATTTT. Translating gives CASSLGFNQPQHF. Full variable domain (remainder filled in from reference TRBV7-2 and TRBJ1-5): GAGVSQSPSNKVTEKGKDVELRCDPISGHTALYWYRQSLGQGLEFLIYFQGNSAPDKSGLPSDRFSAERTGGSVSTLTIQRTQQEDSAVYLCASSLGFNQPQHFGDGTRLSIL.

The chain uses TRBV10-3 and TRBJ1-5; D gene ambiguous. Trimming removed 1 base at V and 2 bases at J, with 12 bases between. The CDR3 runs to 16 residues. Germline loops: CDR1 ENHRY, CDR2 SYGVKD. The CDR3 coding sequence is TGTGCCATCAGTGAGTTTGAGGAAACGGGCAATCAGCCCCAGCATTTT. Protein: CAISEFEETGNQPQHF.

The chain uses TRBV4-2 and TRBJ2-3; the D is unclear. Trimming pared 0 bases from V and 0 bases from J, leaving 10 bases between. The germline V gene has CDR1 LGHNA and CDR2 YNFKEQ. CDR3 length: 16 amino acids. CDR3 bases: TGTGCCAGCAGCCAAGATAGAAGCGCTAGCACAGATACGCAGTATTTT. Amino acid sequence: CASSQDRSASTDTQYF.

This chain connects TRBV25-1 to TRBJ2-7; D unclear. The V end lost 10 bases, the J end lost 1 base, and 14 bases lay between the germline ends. The CDR3 extends over 13 amino acids. Germline loops: CDR1 MGHDK, CDR2 SYGVNS. This CDR3 reads CATMIDGSYEQYF. The CDR3 DNA reads as TGTGCCACTATGATCGACGGTTCCTACGAGCAGTACTTC.

The chain combines TRBV7-2 with TRBJ1-5; 7 bases match TRBD1. This CDR3 spans 15 amino acids. The germline CDR1 and CDR2 sequences are SGHTA and FQGNSA. V trimming: 1 base; J trimming: 2 bases; junction bases outside the gene matches: 2. CDR3 region: CASSLEGAGNQPQHF. CDR3 in DNA: TGTGCCAGCAGCTTAGAGGGGGCAGGCAATCAGCCCCAGCATTTT.

This sequence joins TRBV6-2 or TRBV6-3 and TRBJ1-1, with TRBD1 identical over 7 bases. After removal of 5 bases from V and 5 bases from J, the junction contained 8 bases not matched to a gene. This CDR3 comprises 14 residues. Germline V CDR1 and CDR2: MNHEY, SVGEGT. The DNA for the CDR3 is TGTGCCAGCAGTGTACACGGGACAGAGACTGAAGCTTTCTTT. Protein: CASSVHGTETEAFF.

This clone was detected a few times. The J gene is TRBJ1-1, the V gene TRBV5-1; D possibly corresponds to TRBD1 (5 bases). CDR1 is SGHRS, CDR2 YFSETQ, per germline. The CDR3 sequence is 14 residues long. Trimming shortened V by 4 bases and J by 4 bases, and 14 bases separated the two germline ends. DNA for the CDR3: TGCGCCAGCAGCCCAGGACAAGGCGGCACTGAAGCTTTCTTT. Translating gives CASSPGQGGTEAFF.

This rearrangement joins TRBV7-2 to TRBJ1-3; D may be TRBD1 (6 bases). CDR1 is SGHTA and CDR2 is FQGNSA in the germline V gene. The CDR3 has 15 residues. The V end lost 1 base, the J end lost 10 bases, and 17 bases lay between the germline ends. CDR3 in amino acids: CASSLDHSAGATIYF. The CDR3 bases are TGTGCCAGCAGCTTAGACCACTCGGCGGGGGCGACCATATATTTT.

J is TRBJ1-2 and V is TRBV30; D is perhaps TRBD1 (6 bases). Germline V gives CDR1 GTSNPN, CDR2 SVGIG (reference sequence). The CDR3 is made up of 14 amino acids. The V end was cut by 0 bases, the J end by 5 bases, with 13 bases between. In DNA form, the CDR3 reads TGTGCCTGGAGTGTAGGGGGGGGAGTATATGGCTACACCTTC. It translates to CAWSVGGGVYGYTF.

The chain employs TRBV5-5 and TRBJ1-1, with D unclear. Germline values: CDR1 SGHKS, CDR2 YYEKEE (reference sequence). This CDR3 is 14 amino acids long. The V end lost 2 bases, the J end lost 3 bases, and 11 bases lay between the germline ends. CDR3 region: CASSLETGYTEAFF. DNA for the CDR3: TGTGCCAGCAGCTTAGAGACGGGGTACACTGAAGCTTTCTTT.

The gene calls are TRBV10-3 and TRBJ2-5; no definite D call. V was shortened by 6 bases and J by 2 bases, with 10 bases between the two germline ends. Germline V gives CDR1 ENHRY, CDR2 SYGVKD. The CDR3 spans 13 residues. CDR3 amino acids: CAIRLDGQETQYF. The DNA for the CDR3 is TGTGCCATCAGACTCGACGGACAAGAGACCCAGTACTTC.

Details on this clone: One end of the junction does not line up with germline, which may come from a read error. Written as DNA, the CDR3 is TGTGCTAGCAGCTTAAGAGCGGGGGGGCGCAATGAGCAGTTCTTC. Translating it yields CASSLRAGGRNEQFF. The J gene is TRBJ2-1, the V gene TRBV7-7; 10 bases align to TRBD2. CDR1 is SSHAT and CDR2 is FNYEAQ in the germline V gene (reference sequence). The CDR3 extends over 15 amino acids.

CDR3 amino acids: CATSRGVLSAQYF. As DNA, the CDR3 is TGTGCCACCAGCAGAGGAGTTCTCTCGGCCCAGTACTTC. The V and J genes are TRBV15 and TRBJ2-5; no firm D call. Trimming shortened V by 1 base and J by 9 bases, and 12 bases separated the two germline ends. Per the germline V gene, CDR1 is LNHNV and CDR2 is YYDKDF (reference sequence). CDR3 length equals 13 residues.

Worth noting for this clone: Other nucleotide sequences in the sample specify the same CDR3. V usage is TRBV18 and J usage is TRBJ2-5, with a weak D call TRBD2 (5 bases). From germline, CDR1 is KGHSH and CDR2 LQKENI. The CDR3 covers 13 residues. Trimming removed 1 base from V and 5 bases from J, with 8 bases in between. In nucleotides, the CDR3 is TGTGCCAGCTCACCACAGGGCGGGGAGACCCAGTACTTC. This gives the protein CASSPQGGETQYF.

The chain employs TRBV27 and TRBJ1-3; D is ambiguous. Germline CDR1 is MNHEY and CDR2 is SMNVEV (reference sequence). Trimming pared 6 bases from V and 0 bases from J, leaving 9 bases between. The CDR3 has 14 residues. The CDR3 protein is CASSATRSGNTIYF. The CDR3 nucleotides are TGTGCCAGCAGCGCCACACGCTCTGGAAACACCATATATTTT.

This clone came up once. V is TRBV24-1 and J is TRBJ2-2, with TRBD1 matching 7 bases. Trimming removed 3 bases from V and 1 base from J; junction bases left unmatched: 4. CDR3 length equals 16 residues. Germline V gene data show CDR1 as KGHDR and CDR2 as SFDVKD. The CDR3 loop is CATSDPRTGNTGELFF. In DNA, the CDR3 is TGTGCCACCAGTGATCCCCGGACAGGGAACACCGGGGAGCTGTTTTTT.

The chain joins TRBV7-9 to TRBJ1-1, with D tentatively TRBD1 (5 bases). Trimming cost V 6 bases and J 1 base, with 12 bases left between them. The CDR3 covers 14 residues. Germline V CDR1 and CDR2: SEHNR, FQNEAQ (reference sequence). The CDR3: CASRPTGGNTEAFF. The CDR3 DNA is TGTGCCAGCAGGCCTACCGGGGGGAACACTGAAGCTTTCTTT.

The J gene is TRBJ2-7, the V gene TRBV18, with 9 bases identical to TRBD2. The trim removed 1 base at V and 0 bases at J, leaving 7 bases unmatched. This CDR3 is 17 amino acids long. From germline, CDR1 is KGHSH and CDR2 LQKENI. The CDR3 region has the DNA TGTGCCAGCTCACCACTAGCGGGGGTCTCCAGCTCCTACGAGCAGTACTTC. As protein: CASSPLAGVSSSYEQYF.

The rearrangement uses TRBV9 and TRBJ2-2; D gene unclear. The CDR3 sequence is 15 residues long. The germline CDR1 and CDR2 sequences are SGDLS and YYNGEE. Trimming pared 3 bases from V and 4 bases from J, leaving 13 bases between. Here the CDR3 reads CASSAFMLRTGELFF. CDR3 DNA sequence: TGTGCCAGCAGCGCCTTCATGCTTCGCACCGGGGAGCTGTTTTTT.

This sequence joins TRBV6-5 and TRBJ1-2; 11 nucleotides line up with TRBD1. CDR3 length: 13 residues. Germline CDR1 and CDR2: MNHEY and SVGAGI. Trimming took 4 bases from V and 10 from J; bases not matched to a gene: 5. The CDR3 nucleotides are TGTGCCAGCAGTTGGGGGACAGGGGGTTACTACACCTTC. Its translation is CASSWGTGGYYTF.

This clone showed up just once. The chain uses TRBV7-9 and TRBJ2-1; 9 nucleotides line up with TRBD1. V lost 5 bases and J lost 7; bases outside the gene matches: 9. Germline V lookup: CDR1 SEHNR, CDR2 FQNEAQ (reference sequence). CDR3 length: 15 residues. The CDR3 DNA follows: TGTGCCAGCAGCGCTCCGGGACAGGGACTAAATGAGCAGTTCTTC. Translating it yields CASSAPGQGLNEQFF.

V usage is TRBV14 and J usage is TRBJ1-6, with 7 bases fitting TRBD1. From germline, CDR1 is SGHDN and CDR2 FVKESK. This CDR3 has 14 amino acids. V trimming: 4 bases; J trimming: 6 bases; junction bases outside the gene matches: 3. The CDR3 spells CASSPRQGNSPLHF. The CDR3 nucleotides read TGTGCCAGCAGCCCCCGACAGGGTAATTCACCCCTCCACTTT. The variable domain in full, completed from reference TRBV14 and TRBJ1-6, reads EAGVTQFPSHSVIEKGQTVTLRCDPISGHDNLYWYRRVMGKEIKFLLHFVKESKQDESGMPNNRFLAERTGGTYSTLKVQPAELEDSGVYFCASSPRQGNSPLHFGNGTRLTVT.

The genes are TRBV7-2 and TRBJ2-6; 7 bases are shared with TRBD2. V trimming: 5 bases; J trimming: 2 bases; junction bases outside the gene matches: 15. Germline CDR1 is SGHTA and CDR2 is FQGNSA. CDR3 length equals 19 residues. The DNA of the CDR3 is TGTGCCAGCAGCCACCGCCGGACTAGTGGGTCTGCTGGGGCCAACGTCCTGACTTTC. The encoded protein is CASSHRRTSGSAGANVLTF. The whole variable domain, remainder taken from reference TRBV7-2 and TRBJ2-6, is GAGVSQSPSNKVTEKGKDVELRCDPISGHTALYWYRQSLGQGLEFLIYFQGNSAPDKSGLPSDRFSAERTGGSVSTLTIQRTQQEDSAVYLCASSHRRTSGSAGANVLTFGAGSRLTVL.

In DNA, the CDR3 is TGTGCCAGCAGTCAGGACAGCTACGAGCAGTACTTC. It is translated as CASSQDSYEQYF. The chain is built from TRBV6-5 and TRBJ2-7, with a possible D match to TRBD1 (6 bases). Germline V gene sequence: CDR1 MNHEY, CDR2 SVGAGI. This CDR3 has 12 residues. Trimming took 5 bases from V and 3 from J, leaving 8 bases between them.